These T cell receptor beta chains were read from a single sample in a study of T cells in Graves' hyperthyroidism and ophthalmopathy. MiXCR was run by TCRdb on the multiplex PCR reads, yielding one entry per CDR3 protein. Seen here are roughly 240,000 distinct CDR3 sequences, around 25% observed once, and the top ten hold about a third. Sequencing used blood. The receptors stem from a woman aged 40 to 50 with Graves' ophthalmopathy. Each CDR3 is given with its conserved first and last residue. The D gene is left open where the match is weak. The size field is filled for only some rows; it gives once, few, many or a size class.

J: TRBJ1-5; size: NA; D: TRBD1; V: TRBV27; DNA: TGTGCCAGCAGTAACGACAGGGGTCAGCCCCAGCATTTT; CDR3: CASSNDRGQPQHF
J: TRBJ2-7; size: many; D: TRBD2; V: TRBV5-1; DNA: TGCGCCAGCAGAGATCCGGGACTAGCGGGAAGGGAGCAGTACTTC; CDR3: CASRDPGLAGREQYF
J: TRBJ2-7; size: NA; D: TRBD1; V: TRBV29-1; DNA: TGCAGCGCATCGTTGGGACAGGGTGTGGCCGAGCAGTACTTC; CDR3: CSASLGQGVAEQYF
J: TRBJ1-6; size: many; D: TRBD1; V: TRBV13; DNA: TGTGCCAGCAGCTTGACAGGGGCGATGGCACCCCTCCACTTT; CDR3: CASSLTGAMAPLHF
J: TRBJ1-5; size: NA; D: TRBD1; V: TRBV24-1; DNA: TGTGCCACCAGTGACCCAGGGGGCGCTGACCAGCCCCAGCATTTT; CDR3: CATSDPGGADQPQHF
J: TRBJ1-2; size: many; D: TRBD1; V: TRBV18; DNA: TGTGCCAGCTCACCTTCGGACAGGGGGAATGGCTACACCTTC; CDR3: CASSPSDRGNGYTF
J: TRBJ1-5; size: many; D: NA; V: TRBV24-1; DNA: TGTGCCACCAGTGATCGGACAGAAGATAGCAATCAGCCCCAGCATTTT; CDR3: CATSDRTEDSNQPQHF
J: TRBJ2-2; size: NA; D: NA; V: TRBV11-2; DNA: TGTGCCAGCAGCTTGGGGATCAGGGAGCTGTTTTTT; CDR3: CASSLGIRELFF
J: TRBJ1-2; size: NA; D: NA; V: TRBV6-1; DNA: TGTGCCAGCAGTGTCCCGGTGGGGAGGGGCGGAGGCTACACCTTC; CDR3: CASSVPVGRGGGYTF
J: TRBJ2-7; size: NA; D: NA; V: TRBV20-1; DNA: TGCAGTGCCCAGCAGGGTGCAGATTACGAGCAGTACTTC; CDR3: CSAQQGADYEQYF
J: TRBJ1-6; size: many; D: NA; V: TRBV28; DNA: TGTGCCAGCGAAGACAGGAGCTCCTATAATTCACCCCTCCACTTT; CDR3: CASEDRSSYNSPLHF
J: TRBJ1-6; size: many; D: NA; V: TRBV6-5; DNA: TGTGCCAGCAGTTACACAGGGCGGCAGGGGAATTCACCCCTCCACTTT; CDR3: CASSYTGRQGNSPLHF
J: TRBJ2-3; size: few; D: TRBD2; V: TRBV20-1; DNA: TGCAGTGCTAGAAGGCTAGCGGAGACAGATACGCAGTATTTT; CDR3: CSARRLAETDTQYF
J: TRBJ2-7; size: NA; D: NA; V: TRBV12-3/TRBV12-4; DNA: TGTGCCAGCAGAGGGCGGGACAGACCCTACGAGCAGTACTTC; CDR3: CASRGRDRPYEQYF
J: TRBJ2-2; size: many; D: NA; V: TRBV6-5; DNA: TGTGCCAGCAGTTACTACTACCGGGGCACCGGGGAGCTGTTTTTT; CDR3: CASSYYYRGTGELFF